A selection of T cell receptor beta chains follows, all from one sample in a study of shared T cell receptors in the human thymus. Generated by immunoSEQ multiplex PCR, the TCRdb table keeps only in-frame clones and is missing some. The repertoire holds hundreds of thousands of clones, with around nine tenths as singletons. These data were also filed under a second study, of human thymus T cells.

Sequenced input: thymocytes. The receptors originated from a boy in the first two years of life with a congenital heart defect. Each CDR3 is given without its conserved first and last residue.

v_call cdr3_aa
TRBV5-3 ARSFYRDSYT
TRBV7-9 ASSQNRGGYT
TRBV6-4 ASSDSGGRGARDTQY
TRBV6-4 ASAPGGLAGNFPDTQY
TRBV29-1 SVEIPGGLSSGNTIY
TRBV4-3 ASSGLAGDPGELF
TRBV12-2 ASRLRGAWQPQH
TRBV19 ASSIGENTEAF
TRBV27 ASSPHPTLAGGVY
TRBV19 ASSIGGKDEQF
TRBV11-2 ASSPRGGEDTEAF
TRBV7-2 ASSLRDKYQPQH
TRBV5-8 ASSVDFYEQY
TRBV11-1 ASSLGGMGAGEQF
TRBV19 ASSSGREETITGELF
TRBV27 ASSFGEMFYNEQF
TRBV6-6 ASSPQGGGYEQY
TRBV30 AWNTRLGKGNEQF
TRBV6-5 ASRMTSEEY
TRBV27 ASSADRNTGELF
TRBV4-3 ASSQGSEGAYEQY
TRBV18 ASSPRGQGGSYEQY
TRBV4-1 ASSQGGGRAYEQY
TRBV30 AWSPRTASYNEQF
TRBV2 ASSPLAGSYEQY
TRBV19 ASQQGSENTEAF